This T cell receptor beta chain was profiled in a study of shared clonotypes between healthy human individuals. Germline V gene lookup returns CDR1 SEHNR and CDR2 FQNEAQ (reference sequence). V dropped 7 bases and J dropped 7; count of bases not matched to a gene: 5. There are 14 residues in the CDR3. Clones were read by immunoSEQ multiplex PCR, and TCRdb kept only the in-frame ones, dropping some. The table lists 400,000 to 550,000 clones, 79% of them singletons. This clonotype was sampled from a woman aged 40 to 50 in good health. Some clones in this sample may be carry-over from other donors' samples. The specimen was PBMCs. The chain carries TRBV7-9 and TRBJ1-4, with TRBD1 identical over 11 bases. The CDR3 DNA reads TGTGCCAGCACCAGGACAGGGGGCTCTGAAAAACTGTTTTTT. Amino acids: CASTRTGGSEKLFF. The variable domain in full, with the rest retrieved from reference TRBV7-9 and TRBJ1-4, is DTGVSQNPRHKITKRGQNVTFRCDPISEHNRLYWYRQTLGQGPEFLTYFQNEAQLEKSRLLSDRFSAERPKGSFSTLEIQRTEQGDSAMYLCASTRTGGSEKLFFGSGTQLSVL.